The rows below give T cell receptor beta chains drawn from one sample of a study of T cells after posttransplantation cyclophosphamide. Clones were read by immunoSEQ multiplex PCR, and TCRdb kept only the in-frame ones, dropping some. The counts give over 25,000 clones, none of them seen only once; roughly 1.5% is held by the top ten. Sequenced material: PBMCs. The receptors shown here come from a middle-aged man in good health, CMV-negative, and a related stem cell transplant donor. CDR3s include the opening cysteine and the closing phenylalanine or tryptophan. D genes are given only for firm matches. Clone size is shown for a subset of rows, as once, few, many or a class of expanded clone.

TRBJ1-2	many	-	TRBV2	CASSGAGAGYTF	TGTGCCAGCAGTGGTGCAGGGGCGGGCTACACCTTC
TRBJ1-2	many	TRBD1	TRBV6-5	CASRAHGQGIGYTF	TGTGCCAGCAGGGCACACGGACAGGGAATCGGCTACACCTTC
TRBJ2-7	-	-	TRBV7-6	CASSLGQLSYEQYF	TGTGCCAGCAGCTTGGGCCAGCTCTCCTACGAGCAGTACTTC
TRBJ2-7	many	TRBD2	TRBV7-9	CASSISGGPYEQYF	TGTGCCAGCAGCATTAGCGGGGGTCCCTACGAGCAGTACTTC
TRBJ1-1	many	TRBD1	TRBV5-1	CASSLAGQGDEAFF	TGCGCCAGCAGCTTGGCGGGACAGGGGGACGAAGCTTTCTTT
TRBJ2-5	many	TRBD1	TRBV19	CASSSPGTGEETQYF	TGTGCCAGTAGTTCCCCCGGGACAGGGGAGGAGACCCAGTACTTC
TRBJ2-1	many	TRBD2	TRBV6-4	CASSEGTSKNEQFF	TGTGCCAGCAGTGAAGGGACTAGTAAGAATGAGCAGTTCTTC
TRBJ2-1	many	-	TRBV12-2	CASRLVVERGETYNEQFF	TGTGCAAGTCGCTTAGTAGTCGAGCGGGGTGAGACCTACAATGAGCAGTTCTTC
TRBJ2-3	many	-	TRBV7-3	CASSLGREPDTQYF	TGTGCCAGCAGCTTAGGTCGAGAACCAGATACGCAGTATTTT
TRBJ2-2	many	-	TRBV19	CASSMVGSGTGELFF	TGTGCCAGTAGTATGGTAGGAAGCGGGACCGGGGAGCTGTTTTTT
TRBJ2-1	many	-	TRBV5-6	CASSLLGAGYNEQFF	TGTGCCAGCAGCTTGCTTGGGGCGGGGTACAATGAGCAGTTCTTC
TRBJ2-7	many	TRBD2	TRBV13	CASSFYREGQHEQYF	TGTGCCAGCAGCTTTTATCGGGAGGGCCAGCATGAGCAGTACTTC
TRBJ1-3	many	TRBD1	TRBV2	CASNYQGAGNTIYF	TGTGCCAGCAATTACCAGGGGGCTGGAAACACCATATATTTT
TRBJ2-5	many	TRBD2	TRBV30	CAWRGPSGGIGYF	TGTGCCTGGAGGGGGCCTAGCGGGGGGATAGGGTACTTC
TRBJ2-3	many	-	TRBV13	CASSLGGGDTDTQYF	TGTGCCAGCAGCTTAGGGGGGGGAGACACAGATACGCAGTATTTT
TRBJ2-3	many	-	TRBV7-7	CASSFGLHTDTQYF	TGTGCCAGCAGCTTCGGACTACACACAGATACGCAGTATTTT
TRBJ2-6	many	TRBD1	TRBV27	CASSQWTGIPGANVLTF	TGTGCCAGCAGTCAGTGGACAGGGATTCCTGGGGCCAACGTCCTGACTTTC
TRBJ2-7	few	-	TRBV10-2	CASCATRGYEQYF	TGCGCCAGCTGTGCTACAAGGGGCTACGAGCAGTACTTC
TRBJ1-4	many	TRBD1	TRBV7-9	CASSSWTGVSEKLFF	TGTGCCAGCAGCAGCTGGACAGGGGTGAGCGAAAAACTGTTTTTT
TRBJ1-4	many	TRBD1	TRBV7-7	CASSSGTGLEKLFF	TGTGCTAGCAGCTCCGGGACAGGGTTGGAGAAACTGTTTTTT
TRBJ1-2	many	-	TRBV6-5	CPHQRNHYGYTF	TGTCCGCACCAGCGAAACCACTATGGCTACACCTTC
TRBJ1-5	many	TRBD1	TRBV7-9	CASSPGQGEDSNQPQHF	TGTGCCAGCAGCCCTGGACAGGGGGAGGATAGCAATCAGCCCCAGCATTTT
TRBJ2-3	many	-	TRBV27	CASSSLVTQYF	TGTGCCAGCAGTTCACTAGTAACGCAGTATTTT
TRBJ1-2	many	-	TRBV19	CASSITENYGYTF	TGTGCCAGTAGTATAACAGAAAACTATGGCTACACCTTC
TRBJ1-2	many	TRBD1	TRBV19	CASSERGGWTGHGYTF	TGTGCCAGTAGTGAAAGGGGCGGTTGGACAGGGCATGGCTACACCTTC
TRBJ1-4	many	-	TRBV6-5	CASTSGFEKLFF	TGTGCCAGCACTTCGGGGTTTGAAAAACTGTTTTTT
TRBJ1-1	many	-	TRBV30	CAWSVHENTEAFF	TGTGCCTGGAGTGTACACGAGAACACTGAAGCTTTCTTT
TRBJ1-2	many	-	TRBV30	CAYQPQRGANYGYTF	TGTGCCTACCAGCCCCAGCGGGGAGCTAACTATGGCTACACCTTC
TRBJ2-3	many	TRBD2	TRBV11-2	CASSPRTLAGGPTDTQYF	TGTGCCAGCAGCCCACGGACGCTAGCGGGGGGCCCCACAGATACGCAGTATTTT
TRBJ2-5	many	-	TRBV2	CASRGQETQYF	TGTGCCAGTCGGGGGCAAGAGACCCAGTACTTC
TRBJ2-7	-	-	TRBV25-1	CASSRQRYEQYF	TGTGCCAGCTCCCGACAGAGATACGAGCAGTACTTC
TRBJ1-2	many	TRBD1	TRBV5-1	CASSWNPGQLDNYGYTF	TGCGCCAGCAGCTGGAATCCGGGACAGCTCGATAACTATGGCTACACCTTC
TRBJ1-6	-	-	TRBV7-2	CASSLASSSPLHF	TGTGCCAGCAGCTTAGCATCTAGCTCACCCCTCCACTTT
TRBJ2-7	many	TRBD2	TRBV5-8	CASSPERLAGLSYEQYF	TGTGCCAGCAGCCCGGAGCGACTAGCGGGTTTATCCTACGAGCAGTACTTC
TRBJ2-2	many	TRBD1	TRBV2	CASSLPYRGTGELFF	TGTGCCAGCAGTCTCCCCTACAGGGGCACCGGGGAGCTGTTTTTT
TRBJ1-2	-	-	TRBV6-5	CASSYGGTLGYTF	TGTGCCAGCAGTTACGGCGGGACTCTTGGCTACACCTTC
TRBJ1-5	-	TRBD1	TRBV6-5	CASKRQGSNQPQHF	TGTGCCAGCAAGCGACAGGGGAGCAATCAGCCCCAGCATTTT
TRBJ2-3	many	-	TRBV6-1	CASSVLAGGTDTQYF	TGTGCCAGCAGTGTATTGGCGGGTGGAACAGATACGCAGTATTTT
TRBJ2-2	many	-	TRBV5-6	CASSSLSGYTGELFF	TGTGCCAGCAGCTCCCTGTCAGGGTACACCGGGGAGCTGTTTTTT
TRBJ2-1	many	TRBD2	TRBV4-1	CASSHGLADYNEQFF	TGCGCCAGCAGCCACGGACTAGCGGATTACAATGAGCAGTTCTTC
TRBJ2-7	many	-	TRBV18	CASSPDWGAGDYEQYF	TGTGCCAGCTCCCCCGATTGGGGAGCGGGCGACTACGAGCAGTACTTC
TRBJ2-7	many	-	TRBV28	CASRRGRNEQYF	TGTGCCAGCAGACGGGGGAGAAACGAGCAGTACTTC
TRBJ2-2	many	TRBD1	TRBV7-9	CASSDYRGRAGELFF	TGTGCCAGCAGCGACTACAGGGGGCGGGCCGGGGAGCTGTTTTTT
TRBJ2-1	many	-	TRBV19	CASSLRYNEQFF	TGTGCCAGTAGTCTCCGCTACAATGAGCAGTTCTTC
TRBJ2-7	-	-	TRBV7-2	CASSLGGGSAYEQYF	TGTGCCAGCAGCTTGGGTGGGGGCTCCGCCTACGAGCAGTACTTC
TRBJ2-2	many	-	TRBV11-2	CASSLYGQNTGELFF	TGTGCCAGCAGCTTATACGGTCAGAACACCGGGGAGCTGTTTTTT
TRBJ1-5	many	-	TRBV5-8	CASTKGVKPQHF	TGTGCCAGCACCAAGGGGGTTAAGCCCCAGCATTTT
TRBJ2-3	many	TRBD1	TRBV5-1	CASSPGQDTDTQYF	TGCGCCAGCAGCCCGGGACAGGACACAGATACGCAGTATTTT
TRBJ1-2	many	TRBD1	TRBV19	CASSSTGVGYGYTF	TGTGCCAGTAGTAGCACAGGGGTTGGCTATGGCTACACCTTC
TRBJ2-6	many	-	TRBV28	CASSTFAGSSAGANVLTF	TGTGCCAGCAGTACCTTCGCAGGTTCCTCGGCCGGGGCCAACGTCCTGACTTTC
TRBJ1-6	-	TRBD1	TRBV18	CASSPSRTGVLTLHF	TGTGCCAGCTCACCATCTCGCACAGGGGTTCTCACCCTCCACTTT
TRBJ2-6	many	-	TRBV30	CAWSRGRLIAGANVLTF	TGTGCCTGGAGTAGAGGGCGGTTGATTGCTGGGGCCAACGTCCTGACTTTC
TRBJ2-1	many	TRBD2	TRBV9	CASSAGHGGGYEQFF	TGTGCCAGCAGCGCCGGGCACGGGGGGGGTTATGAGCAGTTCTTC
TRBJ2-1	many	TRBD2	TRBV18	CASSSLAGDEQFF	TGTGCCAGCTCATCCCTAGCGGGGGATGAGCAGTTCTTC